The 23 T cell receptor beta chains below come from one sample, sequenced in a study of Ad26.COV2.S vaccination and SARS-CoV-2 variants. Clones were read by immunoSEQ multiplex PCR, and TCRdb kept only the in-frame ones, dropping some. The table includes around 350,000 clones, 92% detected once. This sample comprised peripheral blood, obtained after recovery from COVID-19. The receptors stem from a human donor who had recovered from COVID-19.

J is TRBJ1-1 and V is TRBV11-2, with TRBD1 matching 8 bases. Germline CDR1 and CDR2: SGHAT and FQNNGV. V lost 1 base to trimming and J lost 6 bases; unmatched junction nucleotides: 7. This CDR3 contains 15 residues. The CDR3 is CASSLVNRGNPEAFF. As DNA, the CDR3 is TGTGCCAGCAGCTTAGTTAACAGGGGGAATCCTGAAGCTTTCTTT.

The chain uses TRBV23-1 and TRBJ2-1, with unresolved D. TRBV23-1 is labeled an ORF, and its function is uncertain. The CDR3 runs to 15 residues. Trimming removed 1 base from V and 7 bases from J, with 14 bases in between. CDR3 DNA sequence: TGCGCCAGCAGTCAATGGGCTAGGGTCCGGAATGAGCAGTTCTTC. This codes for CASSQWARVRNEQFF.

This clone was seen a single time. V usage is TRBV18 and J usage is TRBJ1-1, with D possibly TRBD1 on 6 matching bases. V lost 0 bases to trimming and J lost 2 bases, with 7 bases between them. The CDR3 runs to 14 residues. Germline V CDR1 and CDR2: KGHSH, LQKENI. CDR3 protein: CASSPPTGNTEAFF. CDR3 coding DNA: TGTGCCAGCTCACCACCGACAGGCAACACTGAAGCTTTCTTT.

This CDR3 is CATLRGGGYTF. DNA of the CDR3: TGTGCCACTCTTCGGGGGGGCGGCTACACCTTC. The chain carries TRBV12-3 or TRBV12-4 and TRBJ1-2; D is perhaps TRBD1 (6 bases). CDR3 length: 11 amino acids. V was clipped by 10 bases and J by 8 bases, with 14 bases between them.

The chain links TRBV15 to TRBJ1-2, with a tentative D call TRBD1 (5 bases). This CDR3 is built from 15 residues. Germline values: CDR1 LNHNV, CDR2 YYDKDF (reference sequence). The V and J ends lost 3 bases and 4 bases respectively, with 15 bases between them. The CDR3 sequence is CATSSRGRDSYGYTF. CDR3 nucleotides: TGTGCCACCAGCAGTAGGGGTAGAGATTCCTATGGCTACACCTTC.

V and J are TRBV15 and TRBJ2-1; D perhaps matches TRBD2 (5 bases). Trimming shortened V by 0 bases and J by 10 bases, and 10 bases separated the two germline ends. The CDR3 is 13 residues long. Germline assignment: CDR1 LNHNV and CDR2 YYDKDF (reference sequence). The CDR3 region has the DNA TGTGCCACCAGCAGAGATCCAACGGGGGAGCAGTTCTTC. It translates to CATSRDPTGEQFF.

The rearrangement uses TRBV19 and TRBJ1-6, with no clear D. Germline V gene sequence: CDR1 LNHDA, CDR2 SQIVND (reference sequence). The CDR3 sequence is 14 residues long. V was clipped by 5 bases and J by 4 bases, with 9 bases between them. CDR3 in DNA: TGTGCCAGTAGTGGGCAGGCTTATAATTCACCCCTCCACTTT. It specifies CASSGQAYNSPLHF.

CDR3 sequence reads: CASSPQGDGSYNEQFF. As DNA, the CDR3 is TGTGCCAGTAGTCCACAGGGGGACGGCTCCTACAATGAGCAGTTCTTC. The rearrangement joins TRBV19 to TRBJ2-1; 8 bases map to TRBD1. CDR3 size: 16 residues. V lost 5 bases, J lost 0 bases, and 6 bases stayed unmatched. Germline V gene data show CDR1 as LNHDA and CDR2 as SQIVND (reference sequence).

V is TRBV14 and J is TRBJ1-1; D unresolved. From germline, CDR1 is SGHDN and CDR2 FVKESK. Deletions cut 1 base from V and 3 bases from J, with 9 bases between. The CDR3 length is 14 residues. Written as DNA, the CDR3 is TGTGCCAGCAGCCAAGGGCCGGGATACACTGAAGCTTTCTTT. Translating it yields CASSQGPGYTEAFF.

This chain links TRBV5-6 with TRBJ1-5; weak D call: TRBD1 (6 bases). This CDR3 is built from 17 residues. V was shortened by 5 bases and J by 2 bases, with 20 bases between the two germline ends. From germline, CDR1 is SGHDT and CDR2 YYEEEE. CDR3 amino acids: CASSPDRRGLCNQPQHF. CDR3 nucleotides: TGTGCCAGCAGTCCAGACCGCAGGGGATTGTGCAATCAGCCCCAGCATTTT.

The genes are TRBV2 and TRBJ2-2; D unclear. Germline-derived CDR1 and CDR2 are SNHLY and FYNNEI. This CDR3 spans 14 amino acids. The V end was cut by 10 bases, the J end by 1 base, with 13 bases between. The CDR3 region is CATQNPGNTGELFF. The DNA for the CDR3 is TGTGCCACCCAAAACCCAGGGAACACCGGGGAGCTGTTTTTT.

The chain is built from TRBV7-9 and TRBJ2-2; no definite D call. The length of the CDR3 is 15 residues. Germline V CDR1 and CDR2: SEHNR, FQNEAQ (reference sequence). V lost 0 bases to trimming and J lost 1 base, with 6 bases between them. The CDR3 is CASSLAAENTGELFF. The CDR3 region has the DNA TGTGCCAGCAGCTTAGCCGCTGAGAACACCGGGGAGCTGTTTTTT. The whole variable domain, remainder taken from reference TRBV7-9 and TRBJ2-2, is DTGVSQNPRHKITKRGQNVTFRCDPISEHNRLYWYRQTLGQGPEFLTYFQNEAQLEKSRLLSDRFSAERPKGSFSTLEIQRTEQGDSAMYLCASSLAAENTGELFFGEGSRLTVL.

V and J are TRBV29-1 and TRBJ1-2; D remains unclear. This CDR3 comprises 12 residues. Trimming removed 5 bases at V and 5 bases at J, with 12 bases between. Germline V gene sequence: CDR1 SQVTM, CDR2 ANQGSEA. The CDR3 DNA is TGCAGCGTTACTACAGACTTTTATGGCTACACCTTC. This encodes CSVTTDFYGYTF.

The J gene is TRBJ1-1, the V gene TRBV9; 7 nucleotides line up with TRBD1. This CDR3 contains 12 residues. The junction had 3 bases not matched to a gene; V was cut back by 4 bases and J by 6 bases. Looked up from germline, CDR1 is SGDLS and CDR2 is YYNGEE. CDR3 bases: TGTGCCAGCAGCTCAGGGGGGGCTGAAGCTTTCTTT. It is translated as CASSSGGAEAFF. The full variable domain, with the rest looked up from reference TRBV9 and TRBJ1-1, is DSGVTQTPKHLITATGQRVTLRCSPRSGDLSVYWYQQSLDQGLQFLIQYYNGEERAKGNILERFSAQQFPDLHSELNLSSLELGDSALYFCASSSGGAEAFFGQGTRLTVV.

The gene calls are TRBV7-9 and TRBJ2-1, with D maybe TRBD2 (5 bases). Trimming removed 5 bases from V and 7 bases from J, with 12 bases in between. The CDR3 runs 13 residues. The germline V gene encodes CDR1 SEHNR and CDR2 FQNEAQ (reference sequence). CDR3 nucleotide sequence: TGTGCCAGCAGCAAGGAGGAGAAGAATGAGCAGTTCTTC. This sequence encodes CASSKEEKNEQFF.

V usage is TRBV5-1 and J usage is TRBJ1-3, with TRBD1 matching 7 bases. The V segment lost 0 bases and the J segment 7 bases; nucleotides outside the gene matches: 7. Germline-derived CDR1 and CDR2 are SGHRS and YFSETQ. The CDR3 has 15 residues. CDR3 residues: CASSLDTGEGNTIYF. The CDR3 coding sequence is TGCGCCAGCAGCTTGGATACAGGGGAGGGCAACACCATATATTTT.

CDR3 sequence reads: CASSINGGKYEQYF. The CDR3 DNA follows: TGTGCCAGCAGCATCAACGGGGGCAAGTACGAGCAGTACTTC. The V gene is TRBV5-8, the J gene TRBJ2-7; tentatively, D is TRBD1 or TRBD2 (6 bases each). Germline values: CDR1 SGHTS, CDR2 YDEGEE. This CDR3 comprises 14 residues. Deletions cut 4 bases from V and 4 bases from J, with 15 bases between.

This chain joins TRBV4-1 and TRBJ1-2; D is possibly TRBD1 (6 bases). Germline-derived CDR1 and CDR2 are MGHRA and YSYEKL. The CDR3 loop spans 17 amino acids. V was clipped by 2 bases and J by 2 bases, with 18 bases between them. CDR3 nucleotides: TGCGCCAGCAGCCAACCCCTGCGGGGGGGGCGCAACTATGGCTACACCTTC. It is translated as CASSQPLRGGRNYGYTF.

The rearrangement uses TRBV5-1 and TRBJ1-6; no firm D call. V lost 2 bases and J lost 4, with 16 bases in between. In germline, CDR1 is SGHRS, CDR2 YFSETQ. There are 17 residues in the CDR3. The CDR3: CASSFLRTESYNSPLHF. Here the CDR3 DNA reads TGCGCCAGCAGCTTTCTCAGGACGGAGAGTTATAATTCACCCCTCCACTTT.

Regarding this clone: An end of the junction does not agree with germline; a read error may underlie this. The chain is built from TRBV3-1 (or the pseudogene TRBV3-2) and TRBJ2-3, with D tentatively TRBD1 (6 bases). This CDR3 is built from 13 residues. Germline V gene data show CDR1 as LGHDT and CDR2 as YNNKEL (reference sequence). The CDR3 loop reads CASSQGLIGRGNF. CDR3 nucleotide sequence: TGTGCCAGCAGCCAAGGTCTTATTGGCAGGGGTAATTTC.

In DNA, the CDR3 is TGTGCCAGCAGTCCCCGGGACAAGGAACAGCAGTACTTC. This encodes CASSPRDKEQQYF. The chain joins TRBV6-6 to TRBJ2-7, with a weak D call TRBD1 (6 bases). Trimming removed 5 bases at V and 8 bases at J, with 16 bases between. The CDR3 runs to 13 residues. In germline, CDR1 is MNHNY, CDR2 SVGAGI (reference sequence).

CDR3 amino acids: CASSVESGDEQFF. In DNA, the CDR3 is TGTGCCAGCAGCGTAGAGAGCGGGGACGAGCAGTTCTTC. This chain links TRBV9 with TRBJ2-1, with 7 nucleotides matching TRBD2. After removal of 0 bases from V and 10 bases from J, the junction contained 4 bases not matched to a gene. There are 13 residues in the CDR3. Looked up from germline, CDR1 is SGDLS and CDR2 is YYNGEE.

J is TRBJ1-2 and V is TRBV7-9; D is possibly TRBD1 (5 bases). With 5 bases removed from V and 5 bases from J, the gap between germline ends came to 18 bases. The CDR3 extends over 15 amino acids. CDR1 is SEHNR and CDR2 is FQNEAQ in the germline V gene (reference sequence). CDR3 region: CASSRNRDQEYGYTF. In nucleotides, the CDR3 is TGTGCCAGCAGCCGAAACCGGGACCAAGAGTATGGCTACACCTTC. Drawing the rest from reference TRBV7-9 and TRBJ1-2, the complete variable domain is DTGVSQNPRHKITKRGQNVTFRCDPISEHNRLYWYRQTLGQGPEFLTYFQNEAQLEKSRLLSDRFSAERPKGSFSTLEIQRTEQGDSAMYLCASSRNRDQEYGYTFGSGTRLTVV.